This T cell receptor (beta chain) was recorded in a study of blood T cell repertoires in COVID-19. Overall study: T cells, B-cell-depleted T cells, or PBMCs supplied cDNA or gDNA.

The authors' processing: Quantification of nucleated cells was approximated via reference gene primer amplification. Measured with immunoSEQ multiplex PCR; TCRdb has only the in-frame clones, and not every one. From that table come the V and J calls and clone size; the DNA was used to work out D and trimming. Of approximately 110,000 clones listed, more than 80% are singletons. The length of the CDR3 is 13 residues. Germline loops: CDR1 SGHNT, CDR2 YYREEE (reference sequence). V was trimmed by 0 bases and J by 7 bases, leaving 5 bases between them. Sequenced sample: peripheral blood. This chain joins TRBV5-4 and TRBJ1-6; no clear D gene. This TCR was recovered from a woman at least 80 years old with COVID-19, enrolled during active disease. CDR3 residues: CASSLEQNSPLHF. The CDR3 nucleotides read TGTGCCAGCAGCTTGGAACAAAATTCACCCCTCCACTTT.